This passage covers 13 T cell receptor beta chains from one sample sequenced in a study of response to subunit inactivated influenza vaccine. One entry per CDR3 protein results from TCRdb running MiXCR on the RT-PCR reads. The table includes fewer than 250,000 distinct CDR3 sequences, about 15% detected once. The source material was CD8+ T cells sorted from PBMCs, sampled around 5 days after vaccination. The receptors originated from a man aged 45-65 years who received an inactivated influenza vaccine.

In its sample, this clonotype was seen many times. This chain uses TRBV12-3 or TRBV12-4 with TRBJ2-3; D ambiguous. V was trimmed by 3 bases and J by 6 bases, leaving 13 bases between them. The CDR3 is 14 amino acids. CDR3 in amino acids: CASSFGPLGDTQYF. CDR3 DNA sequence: TGTGCCAGCAGTTTCGGGCCTCTGGGGGATACGCAGTATTTT.

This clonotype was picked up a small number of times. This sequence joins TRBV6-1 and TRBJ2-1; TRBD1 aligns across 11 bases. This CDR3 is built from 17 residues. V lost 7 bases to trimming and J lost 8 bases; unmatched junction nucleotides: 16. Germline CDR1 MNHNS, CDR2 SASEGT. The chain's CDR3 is CASNPIISDRGQDEQFF. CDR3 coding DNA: TGTGCCAGCAATCCCATCATTTCGGACAGGGGGCAGGATGAGCAGTTCTTC.

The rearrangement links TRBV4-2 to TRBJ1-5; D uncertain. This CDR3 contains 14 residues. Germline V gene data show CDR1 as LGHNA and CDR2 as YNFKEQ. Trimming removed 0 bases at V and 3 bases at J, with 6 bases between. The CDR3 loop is CASSQDPNNQPQHF. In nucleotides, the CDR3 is TGTGCCAGCAGCCAAGATCCGAACAATCAGCCCCAGCATTTT.

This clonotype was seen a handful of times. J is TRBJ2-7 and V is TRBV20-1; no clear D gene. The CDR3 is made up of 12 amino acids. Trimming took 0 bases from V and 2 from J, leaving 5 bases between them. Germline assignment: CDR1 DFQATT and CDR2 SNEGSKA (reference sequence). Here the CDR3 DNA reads TGCAGTGCTAGAGAGGCCGCCTACGAGCAGTACTTC. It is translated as CSAREAAYEQYF.

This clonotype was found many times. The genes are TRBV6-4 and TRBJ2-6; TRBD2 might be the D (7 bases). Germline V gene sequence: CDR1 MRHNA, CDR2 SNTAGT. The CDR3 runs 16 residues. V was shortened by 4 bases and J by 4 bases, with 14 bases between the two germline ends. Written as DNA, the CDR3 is TGTGCCAGCAGTGCCCACGGGGGGCAAGGGGCCAACGTCCTGACTTTC. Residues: CASSAHGGQGANVLTF.

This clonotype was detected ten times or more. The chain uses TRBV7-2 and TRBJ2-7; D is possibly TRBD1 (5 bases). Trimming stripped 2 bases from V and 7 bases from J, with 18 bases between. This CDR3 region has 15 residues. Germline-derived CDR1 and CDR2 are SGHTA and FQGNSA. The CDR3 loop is CASSLRHQPNREQYF. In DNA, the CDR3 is TGTGCCAGCAGCTTACGCCACCAGCCAAACAGGGAGCAGTACTTC.

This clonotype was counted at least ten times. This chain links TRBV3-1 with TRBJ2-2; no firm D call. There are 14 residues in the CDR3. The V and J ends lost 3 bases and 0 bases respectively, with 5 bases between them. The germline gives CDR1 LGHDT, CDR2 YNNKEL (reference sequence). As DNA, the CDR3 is TGTGCCAGCAGCCAGGGGACGAACACCGGGGAGCTGTTTTTT. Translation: CASSQGTNTGELFF.

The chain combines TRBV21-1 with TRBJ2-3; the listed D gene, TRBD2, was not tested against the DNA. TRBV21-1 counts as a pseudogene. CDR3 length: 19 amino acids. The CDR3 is CASSNQRLAGGHSTDTQYF. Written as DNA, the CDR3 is TGTGCCAGCAGCAACCAAAGACTAGCGGGGGGCCATAGCACAGATACGCAGTATTTT.

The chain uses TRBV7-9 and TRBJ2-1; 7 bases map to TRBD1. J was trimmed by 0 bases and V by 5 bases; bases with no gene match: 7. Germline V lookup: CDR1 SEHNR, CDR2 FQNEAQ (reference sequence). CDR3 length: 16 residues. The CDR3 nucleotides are TGTGCCAGCAGCCCCCGGGACAGAAGCTCCTACAATGAGCAGTTCTTC. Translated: CASSPRDRSSYNEQFF.

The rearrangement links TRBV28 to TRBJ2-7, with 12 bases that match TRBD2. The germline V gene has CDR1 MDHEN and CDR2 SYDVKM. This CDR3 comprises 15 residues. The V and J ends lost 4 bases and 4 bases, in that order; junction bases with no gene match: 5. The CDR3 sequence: CASSSPTSGSYEQYF. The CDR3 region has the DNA TGTGCCAGCAGTTCCCCGACTAGCGGGAGTTACGAGCAGTACTTC.

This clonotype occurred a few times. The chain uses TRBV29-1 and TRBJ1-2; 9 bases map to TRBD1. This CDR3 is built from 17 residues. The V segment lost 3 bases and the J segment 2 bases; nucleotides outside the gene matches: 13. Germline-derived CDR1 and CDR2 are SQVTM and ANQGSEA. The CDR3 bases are TGCAGCGTTGATACATCCGGACAGGGGTATAGCAACTATGGCTACACCTTC. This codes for CSVDTSGQGYSNYGYTF. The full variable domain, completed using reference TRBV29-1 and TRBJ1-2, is SAVISQKPSRDICQRGTSLTIQCQVDSQVTMMFWYRQQPGQSLTLIATANQGSEATYESGFVIDKFPISRPNLTFSTLTVSNMSPEDSSIYLCSVDTSGQGYSNYGYTFGSGTRLTVV.

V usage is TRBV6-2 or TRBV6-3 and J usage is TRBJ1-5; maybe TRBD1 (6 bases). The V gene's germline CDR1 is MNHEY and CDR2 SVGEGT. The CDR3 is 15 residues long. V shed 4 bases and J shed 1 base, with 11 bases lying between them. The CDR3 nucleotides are TGTGCCAGCAGTTCTCCGGGACACAGCAATCAGCCCCAGCATTTT. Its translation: CASSSPGHSNQPQHF.

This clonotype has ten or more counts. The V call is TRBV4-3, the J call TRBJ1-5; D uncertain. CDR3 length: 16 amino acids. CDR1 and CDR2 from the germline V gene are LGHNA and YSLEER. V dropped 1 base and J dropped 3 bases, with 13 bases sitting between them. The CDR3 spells CASSQAFLQTNQPQHF. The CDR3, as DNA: TGCGCCAGCAGCCAAGCGTTTCTACAGACCAATCAGCCCCAGCATTTT.